The clone carrying this T cell receptor beta chain showed up just a few times. The entry originates in a study of early stage breast cancer tumors. Here immunoSEQ multiplex PCR was the method, and the copy in TCRdb shows in-frame clones only, minus some. The sample records 25,000 to 35,000 clones, around 50% being singletons. This CDR3 is built from 14 residues. Between the trimmed V and J ends, which lost 5 bases and 7 bases, there was a span of 17 bases. Per germline, CDR1 MNHEY and CDR2 SMNVEV (reference sequence). The sequencing sample was made of breast tumor tissue. The chain joins TRBV27 to TRBJ1-1, with unresolved D. The TCR sequence derives from a person in their fifties with breast cancer. The CDR3 region has the DNA TGTGCCAGCAGTCCCTCGGAGGGTTGGATTGAAGCTTTCTTT. This gives the protein CASSPSEGWIEAFF.